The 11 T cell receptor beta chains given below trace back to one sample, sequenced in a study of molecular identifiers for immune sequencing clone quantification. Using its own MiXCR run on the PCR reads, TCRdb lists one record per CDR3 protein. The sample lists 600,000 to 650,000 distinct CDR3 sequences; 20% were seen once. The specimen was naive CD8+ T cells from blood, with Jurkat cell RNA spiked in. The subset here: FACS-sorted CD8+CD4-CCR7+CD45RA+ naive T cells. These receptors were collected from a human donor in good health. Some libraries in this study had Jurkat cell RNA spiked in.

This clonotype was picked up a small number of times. The CDR3 DNA reads as TGTGCCTGGAGCGCGGGAGTTGAAGCTTTCTTT. It codes for CAWSAGVEAFF. This sequence joins TRBV30 and TRBJ1-1; unclear D gene. This CDR3 has 11 residues. V gave up 3 bases and J gave up 7 bases, with 9 bases separating them. Germline V gene sequence: CDR1 GTSNPN, CDR2 SVGIG (reference sequence).

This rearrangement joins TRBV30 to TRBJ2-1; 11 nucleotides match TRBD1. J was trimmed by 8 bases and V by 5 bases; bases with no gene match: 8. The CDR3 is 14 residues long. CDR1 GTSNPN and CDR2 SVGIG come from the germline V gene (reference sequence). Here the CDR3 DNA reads TGTGCCTGGGGGGACAGGGGGATTAGGGATGAGCAGTTCTTC. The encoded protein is CAWGDRGIRDEQFF.

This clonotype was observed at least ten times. In DNA, the CDR3 is TGTGCCAGCAAAACCCTCGAGAAGGCGCATGGCTACACCTTC. Amino acid sequence: CASKTLEKAHGYTF. The V gene is TRBV7-9, the J gene TRBJ1-2; unclear D gene. Germline lookup yields CDR1 SEHNR and CDR2 FQNEAQ (reference sequence). The CDR3 totals 14 residues. Trimming pared 7 bases from V and 6 bases from J, leaving 18 bases between.

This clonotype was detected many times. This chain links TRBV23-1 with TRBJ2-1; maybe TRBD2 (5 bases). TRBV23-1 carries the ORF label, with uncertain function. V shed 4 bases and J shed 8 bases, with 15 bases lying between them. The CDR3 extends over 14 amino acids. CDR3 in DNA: TGCGCCAGCAGTCTAAAGGATCCGGGGTATGAGCAGTTCTTC. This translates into CASSLKDPGYEQFF.

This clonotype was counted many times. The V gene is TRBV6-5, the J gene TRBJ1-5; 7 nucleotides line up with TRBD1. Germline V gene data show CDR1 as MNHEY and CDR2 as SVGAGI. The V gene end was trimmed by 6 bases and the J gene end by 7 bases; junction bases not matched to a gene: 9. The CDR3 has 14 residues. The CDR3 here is CASRLRQGRQPQHF. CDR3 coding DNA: TGTGCCAGCAGATTACGACAGGGCCGCCAGCCCCAGCATTTT.

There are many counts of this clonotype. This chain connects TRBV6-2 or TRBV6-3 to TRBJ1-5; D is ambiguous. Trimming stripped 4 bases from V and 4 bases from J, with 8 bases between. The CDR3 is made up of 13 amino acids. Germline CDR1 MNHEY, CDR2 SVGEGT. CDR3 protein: CASSWGFNQPQHF. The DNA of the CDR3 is TGTGCCAGCAGTTGGGGATTTAATCAGCCCCAGCATTTT.

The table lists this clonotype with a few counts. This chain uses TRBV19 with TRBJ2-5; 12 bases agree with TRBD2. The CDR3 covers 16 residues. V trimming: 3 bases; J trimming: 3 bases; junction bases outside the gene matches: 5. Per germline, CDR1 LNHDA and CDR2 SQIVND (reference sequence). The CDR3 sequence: CASSIWTSGIEETQYF. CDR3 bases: TGTGCCAGTAGTATTTGGACTAGCGGGATTGAAGAGACCCAGTACTTC. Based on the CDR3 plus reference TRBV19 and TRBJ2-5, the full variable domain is DGGITQSPKYLFRKEGQNVTLSCEQNLNHDAMYWYRQDPGQGLRLIYYSQIVNDFQKGDIAEGYSVSREKKESFPLTVTSAQKNPTAFYLCASSIWTSGIEETQYFGPGTRLLVL.

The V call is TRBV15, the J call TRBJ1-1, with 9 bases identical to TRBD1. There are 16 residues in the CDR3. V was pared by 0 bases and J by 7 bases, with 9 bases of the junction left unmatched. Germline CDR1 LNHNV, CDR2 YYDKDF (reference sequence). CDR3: CATSRDSPTGGYEAFF. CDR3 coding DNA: TGTGCCACCAGCAGAGATTCACCTACAGGGGGCTATGAAGCTTTCTTT.

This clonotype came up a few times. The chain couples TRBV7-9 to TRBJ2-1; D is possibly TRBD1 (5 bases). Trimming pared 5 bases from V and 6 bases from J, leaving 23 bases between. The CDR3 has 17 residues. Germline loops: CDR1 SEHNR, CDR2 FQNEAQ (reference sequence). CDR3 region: CASSLPRYGQDPNEQFF. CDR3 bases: TGTGCCAGCAGCCTGCCTAGGTACGGACAAGACCCCAATGAGCAGTTCTTC.

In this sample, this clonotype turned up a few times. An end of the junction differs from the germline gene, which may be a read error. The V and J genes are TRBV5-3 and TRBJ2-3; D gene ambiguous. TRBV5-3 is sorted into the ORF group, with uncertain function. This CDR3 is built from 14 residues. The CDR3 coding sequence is TGTGCCAGCAGCCTGGACCGACACACAGTTACGCAGTATTTT. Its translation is CASSLDRHTVTQYF.

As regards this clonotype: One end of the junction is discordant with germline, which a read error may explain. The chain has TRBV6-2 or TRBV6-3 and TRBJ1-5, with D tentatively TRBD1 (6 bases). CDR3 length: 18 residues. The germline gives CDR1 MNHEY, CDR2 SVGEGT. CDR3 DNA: TGTGCCAGCAGTTACCCTGCCGGGGGACAAGAGGCCCATCAGCCCCGGCGTTTT. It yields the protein CASSYPAGGQEAHQPRRF.